This passage covers 19 T cell receptor beta chains from one sample sequenced in a study of response to subunit inactivated influenza vaccine. TCRdb used MiXCR to reprocess the RT-PCR reads, holding one entry per CDR3 protein. The table lists around 500,000 distinct CDR3 sequences, roughly 11% of them singletons, with approximately 12% in the top ten. The source was PBMCs from blood, collected 40 to 50 days after vaccination. These receptor sequences come from a man in his fifties who received an inactivated influenza vaccine.

V is TRBV12-3 or TRBV12-4 and J is TRBJ2-5, with D perhaps TRBD2 (5 bases). The CDR3 runs 15 residues. The V gene lost 5 bases and the J gene lost 0 bases, with 13 bases spanning the gap. CDR3 residues: CASSPPVRDQETQYF. In DNA, the CDR3 is TGTGCCAGCAGTCCCCCCGTGCGGGACCAAGAGACCCAGTACTTC.

This clonotype was observed many times. The J gene is TRBJ1-2, the V gene TRBV12-3 or TRBV12-4; D is unclear. V was clipped by 7 bases and J by 0 bases, with 12 bases between them. The CDR3 length is 14 residues. The CDR3 protein is CASTPGLANYGYTF. The DNA for the CDR3 is TGTGCCAGCACCCCGGGGTTAGCTAACTATGGCTACACCTTC.

Only a few counts were recorded for this clonotype. V usage is TRBV6-1 and J usage is TRBJ1-5; TRBD1 matches 7 bases. In germline, CDR1 is MNHNS, CDR2 SASEGT. The trim removed 8 bases at V and 0 bases at J, leaving 19 bases unmatched. The CDR3 has 19 amino acids. CDR3 region: CASRTYFGTESYSNQPQHF. The CDR3 DNA reads TGTGCCAGCCGAACATATTTCGGGACAGAGAGTTATAGCAATCAGCCCCAGCATTTT.

At least ten counts were recorded for this clonotype. The V call is TRBV10-1, the J call TRBJ2-2; D unclear. The V and J ends lost 0 bases and 6 bases respectively, with 8 bases between them. Germline CDR1 reads WNHNN; CDR2 reads SYGVQD (reference sequence). The CDR3 has 14 residues. CDR3 sequence reads: CASSESRMAGELFF. CDR3 nucleotides: TGCGCCAGCAGTGAGTCGCGGATGGCCGGGGAGCTGTTTTTT.

This clonotype showed up many times. The chain is built from TRBV7-2 and TRBJ2-3; maybe TRBD1 (5 bases). The CDR3 totals 12 residues. Germline loops: CDR1 SGHTA, CDR2 FQGNSA. The V gene lost 4 bases and the J gene lost 6 bases, with 8 bases spanning the gap. DNA of the CDR3: TGTGCCAGCAGCTCCAGGGTGGATACGCAGTATTTT. Translating gives CASSSRVDTQYF.

The J gene is TRBJ2-5, the V gene TRBV4-2; 9 nucleotides agree with TRBD1. V trimming: 0 bases; J trimming: 3 bases; junction bases outside the gene matches: 2. CDR3 size: 15 residues. Germline V gene data show CDR1 as LGHNA and CDR2 as YNFKEQ. The CDR3 loop is CASSQDWTGEETQYF. DNA of the CDR3: TGTGCCAGCAGCCAAGACTGGACAGGGGAAGAGACCCAGTACTTC.

The sample holds a few counts of this clonotype. The chain joins TRBV2 to TRBJ2-7, with D uncertain. The CDR3 is 14 residues long. V lost 3 bases to trimming and J lost 6 bases, with 15 bases between them. The V gene's germline CDR1 is SNHLY and CDR2 FYNNEI. The CDR3 DNA reads as TGTGCCAGCAGTGATGAACACCCCCAGTCCGAGCAGTACTTC. Residues: CASSDEHPQSEQYF.

This clonotype was counted only a few times. V gene TRBV7-2 combines with J gene TRBJ1-2, with TRBD1 as a possible D gene (5 bases). The germline V gene encodes CDR1 SGHTA and CDR2 FQGNSA. This CDR3 spans 13 amino acids. Trimming pared 5 bases from V and 8 bases from J, leaving 15 bases between. The CDR3, as DNA: TGTGCCAGCAGCCCAGGGACGCTGGGAGGCTACACCTTC. Protein sequence: CASSPGTLGGYTF.

This clonotype has just a few counts. The V and J genes are TRBV7-2 and TRBJ1-5; TRBD1 aligns across 10 bases. CDR3 size: 17 residues. J lost 2 bases, V lost 5 bases, and 9 bases had no gene match. CDR1 and CDR2 from the germline V gene are SGHTA and FQGNSA. CDR3 DNA sequence: TGTGCCAGCAGCCACCCGGTAGGGACAGGGGGCAATCAGCCCCAGCATTTT. This sequence encodes CASSHPVGTGGNQPQHF.

This clonotype was counted a single time. The CDR3 here is CASTTLREPLLPQYF. CDR3 coding DNA: TGTGCCAGCACCACCTTACGGGAGCCCCTCCTTCCGCAGTATTTT. The chain uses TRBV27 and TRBJ2-3; tentative D call: TRBD2 (6 bases). This CDR3 contains 15 residues. V was pared by 7 bases and J by 10 bases, with 24 bases between. From germline, CDR1 is MNHEY and CDR2 SMNVEV (reference sequence).

In this sample, this clonotype turned up many times. The CDR3 DNA is TGCAGCGTTGAAGATCTGGGGGCAGCTGAAAGGAACGAGCAGTACTTC. This sequence encodes CSVEDLGAAERNEQYF. The chain links TRBV29-1 to TRBJ2-7; D possibly corresponds to TRBD1 (6 bases). Germline V CDR1 and CDR2: SQVTM, ANQGSEA. The CDR3 has 16 residues. The V gene lost 0 bases and the J gene lost 5 bases, with 20 bases spanning the gap.

The gene calls are TRBV18 and TRBJ2-1, with TRBD1 identical over 9 bases. Germline CDR1 and CDR2: KGHSH and LQKENI. V shed 7 bases and J 7 bases; nucleotides not matched to a gene: 11. This CDR3 is 15 amino acids long. CDR3 DNA: TGTGCCAGCTTACCGCCGGGACAGGGCGGTAATGAGCAGTTCTTC. It is translated as CASLPPGQGGNEQFF.

This clonotype has a count of ten or more. The genes are TRBV12-3 or TRBV12-4 and TRBJ2-3; D is unresolved. The CDR3 is 13 amino acids. Deletions cut 7 bases from V and 0 bases from J, with 8 bases between. CDR3 nucleotides: TGTGCCAGCACGGTGGGGAGCACAGATACGCAGTATTTT. This sequence encodes CASTVGSTDTQYF.

In this sample, this clonotype turned up many times. The chain uses TRBV12-3 or TRBV12-4 and TRBJ2-3; 10 nucleotides align to TRBD1. This CDR3 is 15 amino acids long. With V trimmed by 7 bases and J by 2 bases, 6 bases remained unmatched. The CDR3 loop is CASKPGQGYTDTQYF. CDR3 DNA: TGTGCCAGCAAACCGGGACAGGGGTACACAGATACGCAGTATTTT.

V is TRBV18 and J is TRBJ2-5; D may be TRBD1 (6 bases). CDR3 length: 15 amino acids. Germline assignment: CDR1 KGHSH and CDR2 LQKENI. V gave up 0 bases and J gave up 2 bases, with 10 bases separating them. CDR3 in amino acids: CASSPPGHRQETQYF. The CDR3 DNA is TGTGCCAGCTCACCACCGGGACACCGACAAGAGACCCAGTACTTC.

This chain joins TRBV7-2 and TRBJ2-2; D perhaps matches TRBD1 (6 bases). CDR3 length: 15 residues. Germline-derived CDR1 and CDR2 are SGHTA and FQGNSA. V lost 2 bases, J lost 3 bases, and 10 bases lay in between. DNA for the CDR3: TGTGCCAGCAGCTTACCCGGGACATACACCGGGGAGCTGTTTTTT. This encodes CASSLPGTYTGELFF.

The chain links TRBV13 to TRBJ2-7, with 9 bases lining up with TRBD2. The germline V gene encodes CDR1 PRHDT and CDR2 FYEKMQ (reference sequence). V trimming: 5 bases; J trimming: 6 bases; junction bases outside the gene matches: 11. The CDR3 has 15 amino acids. The CDR3 region is CASSPRIAGVSEQYF. In DNA, the CDR3 is TGTGCCAGCAGCCCCCGGATAGCGGGAGTTTCCGAGCAGTACTTC. Using reference TRBV13 and TRBJ2-7 for the parts outside the CDR3, the full variable domain is AAGVIQSPRHLIKEKRETATLKCYPIPRHDTVYWYQQGPGQDPQFLISFYEKMQSDKGSIPDRFSAQQFSDYHSELNMSSLELGDSALYFCASSPRIAGVSEQYFGPGTRLTVT.

This clonotype was observed at least ten times. This chain uses TRBV29-1 with TRBJ2-2, with TRBD1 matching 8 bases. The trim removed 6 bases at V and 0 bases at J, leaving 9 bases unmatched. CDR1 SQVTM and CDR2 ANQGSEA come from the germline V gene. The CDR3 runs to 16 residues. CDR3 in DNA: TGCAGCGTCCATGGTCAGGGGGCTACGAACACCGGGGAGCTGTTTTTT. Protein product: CSVHGQGATNTGELFF.

In this sample, this clonotype turned up many times. CDR3 sequence reads: CSVARGMGYGYTF. The CDR3 nucleotides read TGCAGCGTTGCCCGGGGGATGGGCTATGGCTACACCTTC. This chain connects TRBV29-1 to TRBJ1-2; a weak D match, TRBD1 (5 bases). Germline CDR1 is SQVTM and CDR2 is ANQGSEA. The CDR3 is 13 residues long. V was cut by 4 bases and J by 4 bases, with 13 bases left in between.